This entry lists 17 T cell receptor beta chains sequenced from one sample in a study of human T cells and chemical hapten exposure (dated by TCRdb to about 2021). The time point label, as the study defines it: pre-sensitization, week 0. In the paper's terms, the treatment or condition label means: therapeutic diphenylcyclopropenone sensitization with weekly scalp DPC. Library creation used RACE. Sequencing instrument: NextSeq 500. The public reads were reprocessed in TCRdb via fastp at Q25 and MiXCR, keeping in-frame beta chains. Every entry covers one CDR3 protein and lists the most common genes and DNA from its rows. Counted in this sample were a few hundred thousand distinct CDR3 sequences; about 8.6% of them appeared once. Of the sample, over 2% is held by the ten largest clones. Sample: whole blood, taken in connection with sensitization to the hapten diphenylcyclopropenone (DPC). These receptors came from a woman aged 40 to 50 with alopecia areata. Some clones in this sample may be carry-over from other donors' samples.

The chain is built from TRBV12-3 or TRBV12-4 and TRBJ2-3; TRBD1 agrees at 8 bases. V was pared by 7 bases and J by 7 bases, with 13 bases of the junction left unmatched. The CDR3 consists of 15 residues. CDR3 sequence: CASTLDRGAHYTQYF. The CDR3 DNA follows: TGTGCCAGCACCCTCGACAGGGGCGCACACTATACGCAGTATTTT.

The J gene is TRBJ1-3, the V gene TRBV20-1; D perhaps matches TRBD1 (6 bases). Germline CDR1 DFQATT, CDR2 SNEGSKA (reference sequence). This CDR3 comprises 15 residues. V lost 5 bases and J lost 2, with 16 bases in between. CDR3 region: CSAAHWGAAGNTIYF. CDR3 coding DNA: TGCAGTGCTGCCCACTGGGGGGCGGCTGGAAACACCATATATTTT.

This clonotype was seen only a few times. The CDR3 nucleotides read TGTGCCAGCAGCTTAACAGGGGCTGAGCAGTTCTTC. Translation gives CASSLTGAEQFF. The chain has TRBV28 and TRBJ2-1; 7 positions match TRBD1. Germline values: CDR1 MDHEN, CDR2 SYDVKM. The CDR3 loop spans 12 amino acids. V dropped 6 bases and J dropped 9; count of bases not matched to a gene: 5. The full variable domain, completed using reference TRBV28 and TRBJ2-1, is DVKVTQSSRYLVKRTGEKVFLECVQDMDHENMFWYRQDPGLGLRLIYFSYDVKMKEKGDIPEGYSVSREKKERFSLILESASTNQTSMYLCASSLTGAEQFFGPGTRLTVL.

V and J are TRBV30 and TRBJ1-5, with D possibly TRBD1 on 6 matching bases. CDR1 is GTSNPN, CDR2 SVGIG, per germline (reference sequence). The CDR3 has 13 amino acids. Trimming took 3 bases from V and 11 from J, leaving 17 bases between them. In nucleotides, the CDR3 is TGTGCCTGGAGCGTGGGGGCCGGGGGGGCCCAGCATTTT. As protein: CAWSVGAGGAQHF.

This rearrangement joins TRBV28 to TRBJ2-3; 7 positions match TRBD1. Germline CDR1 MDHEN, CDR2 SYDVKM. The trim removed 5 bases at V and 1 base at J, leaving 6 bases unmatched. This CDR3 has 15 amino acids. The CDR3 loop is CASSTSGTGTDTQYF. The CDR3 DNA is TGTGCCAGCAGTACCTCCGGGACAGGCACAGATACGCAGTATTTT.

The chain is built from TRBV12-3 or TRBV12-4 and TRBJ1-5, with 8 bases matching TRBD1. This CDR3 has 14 amino acids. The V and J ends lost 5 bases and 7 bases, in that order; junction bases with no gene match: 7. The DNA for the CDR3 is TGTGCCAGCAGTCCGTCAGGGGGCCGACAGCCCCAGCATTTT. It translates to CASSPSGGRQPQHF.

The chain recombines TRBV7-8 with TRBJ2-7, with a weak D call TRBD2 (5 bases). This CDR3 comprises 15 residues. The ends were cut back, 1 base at V and 1 base at J, with 11 bases in the middle. Germline CDR1 reads SGHVS; CDR2 reads FQNEAQ. CDR3 in amino acids: CASSLGAWRSYEQYF. For the CDR3, the DNA is TGTGCCAGCAGCTTAGGCGCATGGAGGTCCTACGAGCAGTACTTC.

V and J are TRBV4-3 and TRBJ1-4; no reliable D call. The CDR3 is 16 residues long. With 0 bases removed from V and 7 bases from J, the gap between germline ends came to 15 bases. Germline V gene sequence: CDR1 LGHNA, CDR2 YSLEER. The CDR3 sequence is CASSQEWAGGGEKLFF. Written as DNA, the CDR3 is TGCGCCAGCAGCCAAGAGTGGGCGGGCGGAGGTGAAAAACTGTTTTTT.

The rearrangement links TRBV24-1 to TRBJ2-3; D gene ambiguous. Germline CDR1 reads KGHDR; CDR2 reads SFDVKD. Trimming left V 9 bases short and J 4 bases short, with 13 bases between. This CDR3 has 13 amino acids. The CDR3 loop is CATGINGADTQYF. In nucleotides, the CDR3 is TGTGCCACCGGGATTAATGGAGCAGATACGCAGTATTTT.

V and J are TRBV6-2 or TRBV6-3 and TRBJ1-1; 9 nucleotides align to TRBD1. The V segment lost 8 bases and the J segment 5 bases; nucleotides outside the gene matches: 6. The CDR3 covers 13 residues. The germline V gene has CDR1 MNHEY and CDR2 SVGEGT. CDR3 coding DNA: TGTGCCAGCCAGGACAGGGGAGGAACTGAAGCTTTCTTT. This translates into CASQDRGGTEAFF.

This clonotype was observed a few times. CDR3 in amino acids: CASVGQGGGSNQPQHF. In nucleotides, the CDR3 is TGTGCCAGCGTCGGACAGGGGGGAGGTAGCAATCAGCCCCAGCATTTT. The chain employs TRBV2 and TRBJ1-5, with 10 positions matching TRBD1. The CDR3 is 16 residues long. Unmatched junction bases numbered 7, after V lost 8 bases and J lost 0 bases. Germline lookup yields CDR1 SNHLY and CDR2 FYNNEI.

This sequence joins TRBV20-1 and TRBJ2-4, with D unresolved. V lost 4 bases and J lost 0, with 10 bases in between. CDR3 length: 14 amino acids. Germline V lookup: CDR1 DFQATT, CDR2 SNEGSKA (reference sequence). CDR3 sequence reads: CSATLDLAKNIQYF. The CDR3 DNA reads as TGCAGTGCTACCCTGGACCTAGCCAAAAACATTCAGTACTTC.

This clonotype was counted between two and nine times. CDR3 region: CASSLGVGNGYTF. In DNA form, the CDR3 reads TGTGCCAGCAGTTTAGGAGTCGGGAATGGCTACACCTTC. The chain recombines TRBV28 with TRBJ1-2; D is unresolved. Trimming left V 2 bases short and J 6 bases short, with 10 bases between. This CDR3 has 13 residues. Germline V gene lookup returns CDR1 MDHEN and CDR2 SYDVKM.

This clonotype was detected only a few times. Here the CDR3 DNA reads TGTGCCAGTTCACCCCCAGGGGCGGGCTCCTACGAGCAGTACTTC. It specifies CASSPPGAGSYEQYF. The V gene is TRBV28, the J gene TRBJ2-7, with D possibly TRBD1 on 6 matching bases. This CDR3 spans 15 amino acids. Trimming removed 9 bases from V and 0 bases from J, with 18 bases in between. CDR1 is MDHEN, CDR2 SYDVKM, per germline.

This clonotype was seen at least ten times. The gene calls are TRBV20-1 and TRBJ2-7, with D maybe TRBD2 (6 bases). Trimming pared 1 base from V and 0 bases from J, leaving 16 bases between. The CDR3 is 16 residues long. The germline V gene has CDR1 DFQATT and CDR2 SNEGSKA (reference sequence). The CDR3 here is CSARAGLRRVSYEQYF. In nucleotides, the CDR3 is TGCAGTGCTAGAGCGGGGCTCAGGAGGGTCTCCTACGAGCAGTACTTC.

This clonotype turned up a few times. The V call is TRBV28, the J call TRBJ1-2; unclear D gene. The V gene's germline CDR1 is MDHEN and CDR2 SYDVKM. The CDR3 covers 18 residues. Trimming took off 3 bases at V and 0 bases at J, with 20 bases between the two ends. CDR3: CASSFRSHPRLANYGYTF. The DNA of the CDR3 is TGTGCCAGCAGTTTTCGTAGCCACCCCAGGCTAGCTAACTATGGCTACACCTTC.

The V call is TRBV4-1, the J call TRBJ2-7; the D gene is possibly TRBD1 (6 bases). The CDR3 is 15 amino acids. Trimming stripped 6 bases from V and 0 bases from J, with 15 bases between. CDR1 and CDR2 (germline): MGHRA, YSYEKL. CDR3 in amino acids: CASSPIRTASYEQYF. CDR3 sequence (DNA): TGCGCCAGCAGTCCAATCCGGACAGCCTCCTACGAGCAGTACTTC.